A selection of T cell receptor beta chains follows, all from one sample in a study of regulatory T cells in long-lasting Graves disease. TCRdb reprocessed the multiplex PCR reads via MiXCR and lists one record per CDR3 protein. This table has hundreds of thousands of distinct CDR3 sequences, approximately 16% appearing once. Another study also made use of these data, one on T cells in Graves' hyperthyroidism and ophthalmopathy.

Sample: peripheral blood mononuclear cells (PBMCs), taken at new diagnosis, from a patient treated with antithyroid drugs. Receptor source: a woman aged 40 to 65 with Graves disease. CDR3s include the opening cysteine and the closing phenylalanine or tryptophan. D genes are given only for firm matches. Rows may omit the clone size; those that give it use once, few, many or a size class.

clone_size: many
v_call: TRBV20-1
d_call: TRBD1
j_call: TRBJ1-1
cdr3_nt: TGCAGTGCTAGCGCCGGGACAGGGGGCCCTGAAGCTTTCTTT
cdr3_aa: CSASAGTGGPEAFF

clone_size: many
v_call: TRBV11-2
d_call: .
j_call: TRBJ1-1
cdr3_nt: TGTGCCAGCAGCACCTATGGGGGCCCTGAAGCTTTCTTT
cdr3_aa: CASSTYGGPEAFF

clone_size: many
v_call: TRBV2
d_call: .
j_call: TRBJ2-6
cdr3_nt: TGTGCCAGCAGTGAAGCGCTTAGGGGAAGCTCTGGGGCCAACGTCCTGACTTTC
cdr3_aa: CASSEALRGSSGANVLTF

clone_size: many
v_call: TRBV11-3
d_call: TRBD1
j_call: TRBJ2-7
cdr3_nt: TGTGCCAGCAGCTACGGGACAGGGCCCTCCTACGAGCAGTACTTC
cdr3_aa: CASSYGTGPSYEQYF

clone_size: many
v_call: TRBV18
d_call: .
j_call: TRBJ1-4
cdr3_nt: TGTGCCAGCTCACCACCCGGGACGGATAATGAAAAACTGTTTTTT
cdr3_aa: CASSPPGTDNEKLFF

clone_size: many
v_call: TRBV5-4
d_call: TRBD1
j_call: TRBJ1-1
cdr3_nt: TGTGCCAGCAGTAAGGGACAGGGGAACACTGAAGCTTTCTTT
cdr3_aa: CASSKGQGNTEAFF

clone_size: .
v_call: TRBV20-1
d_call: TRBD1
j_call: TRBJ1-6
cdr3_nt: TGCAGTGCTAGAGAACAGGGGTCCCCAAATTCACCCCTCCACTTT
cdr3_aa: CSAREQGSPNSPLHF

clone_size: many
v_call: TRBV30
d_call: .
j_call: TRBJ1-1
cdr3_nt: TGTGCCTGGAGTGTAAAGGCGAGCACTGAAGCTTTCTTT
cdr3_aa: CAWSVKASTEAFF

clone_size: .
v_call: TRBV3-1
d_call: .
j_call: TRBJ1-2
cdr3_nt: TGTGCCAGCAGCCCGTTGGGGACAAACGCTAACTATGGCTACACCTTC
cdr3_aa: CASSPLGTNANYGYTF

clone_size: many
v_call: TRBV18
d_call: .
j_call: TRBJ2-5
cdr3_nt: TGTGCCAGCTCACCATCGAAGACCCAGTACTTC
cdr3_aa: CASSPSKTQYF

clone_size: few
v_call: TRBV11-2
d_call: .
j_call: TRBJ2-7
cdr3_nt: TGCGCCAGCAGCCAAGTTGCGGGTCAGTACGAGCAGTACTTC
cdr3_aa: CASSQVAGQYEQYF

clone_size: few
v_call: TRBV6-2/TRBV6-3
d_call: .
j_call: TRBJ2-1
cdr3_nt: TGTGCCAGCAGTGATAGCGGAGTGTCAAATGAGCAGTTCTTC
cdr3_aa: CASSDSGVSNEQFF

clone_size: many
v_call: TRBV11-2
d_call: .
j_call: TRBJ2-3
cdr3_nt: TGTGCCAGCAGCCTTTTGGGCCATAGCACAGATACGCAGTATTTT
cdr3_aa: CASSLLGHSTDTQYF

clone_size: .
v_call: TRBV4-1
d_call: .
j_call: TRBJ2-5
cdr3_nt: TGCGCCAGCGCCCGGGCCGGGGAGACCCAGTACTTC
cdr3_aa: CASARAGETQYF

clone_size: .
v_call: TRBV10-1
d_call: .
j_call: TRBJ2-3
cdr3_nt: TGCGCCAGCAGTGAGTCGGGTACGCAGTATTTT
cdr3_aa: CASSESGTQYF

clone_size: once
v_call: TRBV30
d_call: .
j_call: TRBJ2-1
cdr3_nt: TGTGCCCTCAGGGGAGGCTCCTACAATGAGCAGTTCTTC
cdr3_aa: CALRGGSYNEQFF

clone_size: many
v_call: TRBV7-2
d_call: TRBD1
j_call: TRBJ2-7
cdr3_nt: TGTGCCAGCAGCCCGTCCTGGGACAGGGATTCCTACGAGCAGTACTTC
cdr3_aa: CASSPSWDRDSYEQYF

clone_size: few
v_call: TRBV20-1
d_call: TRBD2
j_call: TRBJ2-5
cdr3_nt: TGCAGTGCTAGCGGGACGGGGGGGCCGGAGACCCAGTACTTC
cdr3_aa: CSASGTGGPETQYF

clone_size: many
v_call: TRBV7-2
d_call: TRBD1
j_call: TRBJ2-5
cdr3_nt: TGTGCCAGCAGAAGACAGACAGGGATGGTTGCAGAGACCCAGTACTTC
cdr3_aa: CASRRQTGMVAETQYF

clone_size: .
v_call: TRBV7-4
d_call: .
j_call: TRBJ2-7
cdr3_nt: TGTGCCAGCAGCTTAGTAGGGGCGGACGAGCAGTACTTC
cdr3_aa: CASSLVGADEQYF

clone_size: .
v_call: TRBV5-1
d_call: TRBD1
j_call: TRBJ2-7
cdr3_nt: TGCGCCAGCAGCACAAACAGGGGACCCTACGAGCAGTACTTC
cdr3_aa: CASSTNRGPYEQYF

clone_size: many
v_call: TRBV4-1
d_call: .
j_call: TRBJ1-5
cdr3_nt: TGCGCCAGCAGCCAACCGACGGAAACTTATAGCAATCAGCCCCAGCATTTT
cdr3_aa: CASSQPTETYSNQPQHF

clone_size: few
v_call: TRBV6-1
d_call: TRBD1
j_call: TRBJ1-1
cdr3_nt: TGTGCCAGCAGTGAGGCCTCAGGGGGCGCGTCCCAAGCTTTCTTT
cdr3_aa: CASSEASGGASQAFF

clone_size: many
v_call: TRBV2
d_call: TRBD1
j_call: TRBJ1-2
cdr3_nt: TGTGCCAGCAGGGGGGGACAGGGATCGGGCTACACCTTC
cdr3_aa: CASRGGQGSGYTF

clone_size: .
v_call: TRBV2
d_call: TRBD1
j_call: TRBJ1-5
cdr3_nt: TGTGCCAGCACAGGGACAGGGGTCCAGCCCCAGCATTTT
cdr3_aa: CASTGTGVQPQHF

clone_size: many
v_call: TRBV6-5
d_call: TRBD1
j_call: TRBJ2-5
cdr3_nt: TGTGCCAGCAGTTACGGGACAGGGGGTTTTAGGGAGACCCAGTACTTC
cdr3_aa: CASSYGTGGFRETQYF

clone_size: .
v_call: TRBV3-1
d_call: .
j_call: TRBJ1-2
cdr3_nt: TGTGCCAGCAGCAGCAGACAGGCCTCCTATGGCTACACCTTC
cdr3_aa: CASSSRQASYGYTF

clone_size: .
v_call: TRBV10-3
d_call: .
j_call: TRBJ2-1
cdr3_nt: TGTGCCATCAGTGAGTCCCAGAATGAGCAGTTCTTC
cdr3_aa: CAISESQNEQFF

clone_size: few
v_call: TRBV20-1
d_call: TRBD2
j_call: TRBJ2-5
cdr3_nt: TGCAGTGCTAGAGGACTAGCGGCTCAAGAGACCCAGTACTTC
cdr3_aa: CSARGLAAQETQYF

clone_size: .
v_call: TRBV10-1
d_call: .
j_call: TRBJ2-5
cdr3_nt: TGCGCCAGCAGTGAGACAGCTCAAGAGACCCAGTACTTC
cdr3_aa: CASSETAQETQYF

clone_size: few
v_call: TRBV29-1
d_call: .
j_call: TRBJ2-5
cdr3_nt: TGCAGCGTTGTTGGGCACGAGACCCAGTACTTC
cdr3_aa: CSVVGHETQYF

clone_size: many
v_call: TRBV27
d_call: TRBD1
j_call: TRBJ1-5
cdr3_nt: TGTGCCAGCAGTTTCACAGGGGGAAATCAGCCCCAGCATTTT
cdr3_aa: CASSFTGGNQPQHF

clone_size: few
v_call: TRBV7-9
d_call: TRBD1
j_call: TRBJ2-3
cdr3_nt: TGTGCCAGCAGCTTCGGACAGGGGAGAACAGATACGCAGTATTTT
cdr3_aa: CASSFGQGRTDTQYF

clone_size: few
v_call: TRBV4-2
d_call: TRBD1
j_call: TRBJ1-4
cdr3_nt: TGTGCCAGCAGCGAAGGGGACAGAAATGAAAAACTGTTTTTT
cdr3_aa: CASSEGDRNEKLFF

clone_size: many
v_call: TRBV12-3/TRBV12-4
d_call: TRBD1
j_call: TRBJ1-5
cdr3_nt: TGTGCCAGCAGTTTAGCCCGGACAGGGAACCTCAATCAGCCCCAGCATTTT
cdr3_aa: CASSLARTGNLNQPQHF

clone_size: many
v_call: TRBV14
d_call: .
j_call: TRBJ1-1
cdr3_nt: TGTGCCAGCAGCCAAGGGAGGAAACTTTCGACTGAAGCTTTCTTT
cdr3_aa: CASSQGRKLSTEAFF

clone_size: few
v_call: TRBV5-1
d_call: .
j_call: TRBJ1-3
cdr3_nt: TGCGCCAGCAGCTCTGACAGAAACACCATATATTTT
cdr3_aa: CASSSDRNTIYF

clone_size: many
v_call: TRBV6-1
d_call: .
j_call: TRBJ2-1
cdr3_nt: TGTGCCAGCAGTGAAGATAGCTGGCCAAGCCGATACAATGAGCAGTTCTTC
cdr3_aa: CASSEDSWPSRYNEQFF

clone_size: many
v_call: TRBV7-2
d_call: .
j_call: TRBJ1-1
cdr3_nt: TGTGCCAGCAGCTTAGTAGGGACCCCCGGCGGGACTGAAGCTTTCTTT
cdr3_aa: CASSLVGTPGGTEAFF

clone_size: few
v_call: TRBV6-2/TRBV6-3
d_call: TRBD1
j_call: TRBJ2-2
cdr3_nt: TGTGCCAGCACCCAGGACAGGATTCCCGGGGAGCTGTTTTTT
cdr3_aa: CASTQDRIPGELFF

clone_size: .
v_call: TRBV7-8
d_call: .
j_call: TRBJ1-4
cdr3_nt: TGTGCCAGCAGCGAGGGAAGGGTTCTGGAAAAACTGTTTTTT
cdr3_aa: CASSEGRVLEKLFF

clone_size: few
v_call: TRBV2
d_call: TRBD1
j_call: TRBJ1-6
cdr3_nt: TGTGCCAGCAGTGTGGACAGGGGGGGAGGGTCACCCCTCCACTTT
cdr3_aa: CASSVDRGGGSPLHF

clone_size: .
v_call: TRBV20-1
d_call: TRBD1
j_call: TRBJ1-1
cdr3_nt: TGCAGTGCTAGAACCGGGACAGCGAACATTGAAGCTTTCTTT
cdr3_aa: CSARTGTANIEAFF

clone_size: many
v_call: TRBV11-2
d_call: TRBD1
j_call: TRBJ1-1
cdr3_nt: TGTGCCAGCAGCTCGATCCGGGACAGGGGAGGCACTGAAGCTTTCTTT
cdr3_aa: CASSSIRDRGGTEAFF

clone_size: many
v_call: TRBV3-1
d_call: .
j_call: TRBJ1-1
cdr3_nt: TGTGCCAGCAGTCGAGCGGGGGGAGAGACTGAAGCTTTCTTT
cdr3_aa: CASSRAGGETEAFF

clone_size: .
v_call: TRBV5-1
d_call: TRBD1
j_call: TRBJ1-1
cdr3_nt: TGCGCCAGCAGACCAGGGGGAATGTTTACGAACACTGAAGCTTCCTTT
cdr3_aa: CASRPGGMFTNTEASF

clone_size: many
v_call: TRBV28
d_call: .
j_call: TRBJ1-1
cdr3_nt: TGTGCCAGCAGTCCCGGGACCGGTAGGACATTGATGAACACTGAAGCTTTCTTT
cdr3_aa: CASSPGTGRTLMNTEAFF

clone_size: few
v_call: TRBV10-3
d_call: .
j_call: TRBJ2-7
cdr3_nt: TGTGCCATCAATAAACAGGGAACCCCATCCTACGAGCAGTACTTC
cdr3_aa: CAINKQGTPSYEQYF

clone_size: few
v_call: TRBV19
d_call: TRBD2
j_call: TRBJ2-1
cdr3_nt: TGTGCCAGTCGAGGCGGGAGCAGGTACTACAATGAGCAGTTCCAAACAATCTTC
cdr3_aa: CASRGGSRYYNEQFQTIF

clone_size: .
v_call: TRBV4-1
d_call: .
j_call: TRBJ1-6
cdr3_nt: TGCGCCAGCAGCCACCCCAGAGGCGGGGACCCTTATAATTCACCCCTCCACTTT
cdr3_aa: CASSHPRGGDPYNSPLHF

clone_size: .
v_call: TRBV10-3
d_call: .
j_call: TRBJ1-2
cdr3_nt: TGTGCCATCAGGGCCACAGGGAACTATGGCTACACCTTC
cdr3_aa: CAIRATGNYGYTF

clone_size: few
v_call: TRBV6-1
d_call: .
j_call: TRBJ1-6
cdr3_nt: TGTGCCAGCACTCACGGTGCTTATAATTCACCCCTCCACTTT
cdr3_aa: CASTHGAYNSPLHF

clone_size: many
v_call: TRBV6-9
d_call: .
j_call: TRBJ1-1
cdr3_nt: TGTGCCAGCAGTTACGAGAAGGGAGCCACTGAAGCTTTCTTT
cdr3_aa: CASSYEKGATEAFF

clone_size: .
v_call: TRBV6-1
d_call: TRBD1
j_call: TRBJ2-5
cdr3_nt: TGTGCCAGCAGTAAGGGACAGGGGAGGGAGACCCAGTACTTC
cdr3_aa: CASSKGQGRETQYF

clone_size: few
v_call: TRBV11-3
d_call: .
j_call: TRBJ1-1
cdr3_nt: TGTGCCAGCAGCTTAAATGTGGGAGGGTCTGAAGCTTTCTTT
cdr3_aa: CASSLNVGGSEAFF

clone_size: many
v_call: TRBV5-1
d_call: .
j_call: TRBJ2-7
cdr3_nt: TGCGCCAGCAGCTCGCTCGTGTCGGGACAAGACGAGCAGTACTTC
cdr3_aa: CASSSLVSGQDEQYF

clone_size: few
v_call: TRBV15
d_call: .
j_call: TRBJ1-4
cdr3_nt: TGTGCCACCAGCACAGACAGACAGACTAATGAAAAACTGTTTTTT
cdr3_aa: CATSTDRQTNEKLFF

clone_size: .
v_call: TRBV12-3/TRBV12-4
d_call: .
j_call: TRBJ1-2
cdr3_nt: TGTGCCAGCAGGGCCCGAGGTGGGCTGTCTGCTAACTATGGCTACACCTTC
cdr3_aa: CASRARGGLSANYGYTF

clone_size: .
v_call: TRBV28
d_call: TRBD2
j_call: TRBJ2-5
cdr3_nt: TGTGCCAGCAGTTTATCGGCGGGGGGGCCCCCTCAAGAGACCCAGTACTTC
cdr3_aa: CASSLSAGGPPQETQYF